In this sample, the clone carrying this T cell receptor (beta chain) turned up a few times. The data originate from a study of T-cell memory formation after mild COVID-19. Via MiXCR, TCRdb re-called the 5' RACE reads, giving one row per CDR3 protein. Altogether 200,000 or so distinct CDR3 sequences are present, around 9.5% being singletons, with the ten largest covering roughly 3.5%. This TCR was sampled from a man between 18 and 29 years old who had mild COVID-19 (a few samples of this study predate the infection). Cell type and time point are not known. Material: PBMCs or a T cell subset sorted from them (not recorded which).

The CDR3 region is CASSLVIAGGLTDTQYF. The CDR3, as DNA: TGTGCCAGCAGCTTGGTTATAGCGGGGGGCCTCACAGATACGCAGTATTTT. The J gene is TRBJ2-3, the V gene TRBV5-6; 10 bases are a match to TRBD2. This CDR3 has 17 residues. Trimming removed 0 bases from V and 2 bases from J; junction bases left unmatched: 6. The germline V gene encodes CDR1 SGHDT and CDR2 YYEEEE.